These 24 T cell receptor beta chains were sequenced from one sample in a study of blood T cell repertoires in COVID-19. Method: immunoSEQ multiplex PCR; TCRdb's copy keeps in-frame clones and lacks some. The table includes about 93,000 clones, 70% to 80% detected once. Sequencing was carried out using peripheral blood. These receptors originate from a human donor in a cohort sampled during active COVID-19.

The CDR3 reads CASEANYGYTF. The CDR3 coding sequence is TGTGCCAGCGAGGCTAACTATGGCTACACCTTC. V is TRBV7-6 and J is TRBJ1-2; D gene ambiguous. The CDR3 covers 11 residues. CDR1 SGHVS and CDR2 FNYEAQ come from the germline V gene. V lost 8 bases, J lost 0 bases, and 4 bases lay in between.

The chain uses TRBV6-6 and TRBJ2-3; D is undetermined. The CDR3 has 15 residues. CDR1 is MNHNY, CDR2 SVGAGI, per germline (reference sequence). The V end was cut by 6 bases, the J end by 1 base, with 14 bases between. The CDR3 reads CASRQTSSRTDTQYF. The CDR3 DNA follows: TGTGCCAGCAGGCAGACATCGAGCCGCACAGATACGCAGTATTTT.

This chain links TRBV7-3 with TRBJ2-1; D perhaps matches TRBD1 (6 bases). Germline CDR1 and CDR2: SGHTA and FQGTGA. This CDR3 has 13 residues. Between the trimmed V and J ends, which lost 5 bases and 12 bases, there was a span of 17 bases. CDR3 coding DNA: TGTGCCAGCAGCCTCCCTGAGGGGGAGCGGCAGTTCTTC. Its protein is CASSLPEGERQFF. The full variable domain, completed using reference TRBV7-3 and TRBJ2-1, is GAGVSQTPSNKVTEKGKYVELRCDPISGHTALYWYRQSLGQGPEFLIYFQGTGAADDSGLPNDRFFAVRPEGSVSTLKIQRTERGDSAVYLCASSLPEGERQFFGPGTRLTVL.

This clone was detected a few times. In DNA, the CDR3 is TGCGCCAGCGCCGGAGGGACAGGAGCGGCTTCACCCCTCCACTTT. Amino acids: CASAGGTGAASPLHF. This chain links TRBV5-1 with TRBJ1-6; 8 bases are shared with TRBD1. Germline V lookup: CDR1 SGHRS, CDR2 YFSETQ. CDR3 length equals 15 residues. Trimming at V came to 7 bases and at J to 9 bases, leaving 12 bases not matched to a gene.

This chain uses TRBV9 with TRBJ2-2, with 13 bases fitting TRBD2. Germline V gene data show CDR1 as SGDLS and CDR2 as YYNGEE. This CDR3 is 16 amino acids long. J lost 6 bases, V lost 4 bases, and 6 bases had no gene match. CDR3 region: CASSSRLAGGPGELFF. DNA for the CDR3: TGTGCCAGCAGCTCCCGACTAGCGGGAGGACCCGGGGAGCTGTTTTTT.

The genes are TRBV14 and TRBJ2-2, with a possible D match to TRBD1 (5 bases). The CDR3 runs to 16 residues. Deletions cut 1 base from V and 1 base from J, with 10 bases between. Germline-derived CDR1 and CDR2 are SGHDN and FVKESK. CDR3 region: CASSQGQGLNTGELFF. The CDR3 DNA follows: TGTGCCAGCAGCCAAGGGCAGGGCTTGAACACCGGGGAGCTGTTTTTT.

This rearrangement joins TRBV5-1 to TRBJ1-2; D uncertain. Trimming removed 4 bases from V and 3 bases from J, with 16 bases in between. Germline CDR1 SGHRS, CDR2 YFSETQ. The CDR3 loop spans 15 amino acids. The CDR3 loop reads CASSPRAGQDYGYTF. Written as DNA, the CDR3 is TGCGCCAGCAGCCCGAGGGCAGGCCAGGACTATGGCTACACCTTC.

J is TRBJ2-5 and V is TRBV7-8; D may be TRBD2 (6 bases). Germline V gene lookup returns CDR1 SGHVS and CDR2 FQNEAQ. CDR3 length: 17 residues. V was shortened by 4 bases and J by 3 bases, with 21 bases between the two germline ends. The DNA for the CDR3 is TGTGCCAGCAGCTCCGGGTGGACGGGAGAGAGGAAAGAGACCCAGTACTTC. This codes for CASSSGWTGERKETQYF. Complete variable domain (other parts from reference TRBV7-8 and TRBJ2-5): GAGVSQSPRYKVAKRGQDVALRCDPISGHVSLFWYQQALGQGPEFLTYFQNEAQLDKSGLPSDRFFAERPEGSVSTLKIQRTQQEDSAVYLCASSSGWTGERKETQYFGPGTRLLVL.

V usage is TRBV6-5 and J usage is TRBJ2-7, with TRBD2 matching over 11 bases. This CDR3 contains 15 residues. J was trimmed by 0 bases and V by 6 bases; bases with no gene match: 4. Germline loops: CDR1 MNHEY, CDR2 SVGAGI. CDR3 loop: CASRVSGRASYEQYF. The CDR3 bases are TGTGCCAGCAGGGTTAGCGGGAGGGCCTCCTACGAGCAGTACTTC.

The chain is built from TRBV5-1 and TRBJ2-7; 8 bases agree with TRBD2. Looked up from germline, CDR1 is SGHRS and CDR2 is YFSETQ. V was clipped by 5 bases and J by 1 base; unmatched bases: 5. The CDR3 spans 14 residues. The CDR3 protein is CASSPGTSSYEQYF. CDR3 bases: TGCGCCAGCAGTCCCGGGACTAGTTCCTACGAGCAGTACTTC.

The rearrangement links TRBV11-2 to TRBJ2-5; 12 bases map to TRBD2. Trimming took 5 bases from V and 5 from J; bases not matched to a gene: 6. The V gene's germline CDR1 is SGHAT and CDR2 FQNNGV. The CDR3 is 15 residues long. The CDR3 DNA reads as TGTGCCAGCAGCCGCCAGACTAGCGGGGGTGAGACCCAGTACTTC. Encoded protein: CASSRQTSGGETQYF.

This clone was counted a single time. The genes are TRBV3-1 (or the pseudogene TRBV3-2) and TRBJ2-7; 10 bases align to TRBD1. V shed 4 bases, J shed 6 bases, and the junction held 9 bases outside the gene matches. In germline, CDR1 is LGHDT, CDR2 YNNKEL (reference sequence). The CDR3 contains 15 residues. CDR3 region: CASSLLGTGELEQYF. The CDR3 coding sequence is TGTGCCAGCAGCCTTCTGGGGACAGGGGAGCTCGAGCAGTACTTC.

The gene calls are TRBV5-8 and TRBJ1-5; 9 nucleotides align to TRBD1. V dropped 1 base and J dropped 9; count of bases not matched to a gene: 2. Germline values: CDR1 SGHTS, CDR2 YDEGEE. The CDR3 has 13 residues. CDR3 sequence reads: CASSLTGGSPQHF. DNA of the CDR3: TGTGCCAGCAGCTTGACAGGGGGCTCGCCCCAGCATTTT.

The CDR3 DNA is TGTGCCATCAGGTCCGGGACAGGGTTGAACACTGAAGCTTTCTTT. Amino acids: CAIRSGTGLNTEAFF. The chain recombines TRBV10-3 with TRBJ1-1; 9 nucleotides align to TRBD1. The CDR3 is made up of 15 amino acids. Trimming at V came to 6 bases and at J to 0 bases, leaving 5 bases not matched to a gene. In germline, CDR1 is ENHRY, CDR2 SYGVKD.

The DNA for the CDR3 is TGTGCCACCAGCAGAGATTCCCTAGCGGGCTCCGAGCAGTACTTC. This codes for CATSRDSLAGSEQYF. V usage is TRBV15 and J usage is TRBJ2-7; 8 nucleotides line up with TRBD2. Germline assignment: CDR1 LNHNV and CDR2 YYDKDF (reference sequence). V trimming: 0 bases; J trimming: 6 bases; junction bases outside the gene matches: 7. This CDR3 has 15 amino acids.

The chain joins TRBV19 to TRBJ1-5, with 7 bases matching TRBD1. Germline V gene data show CDR1 as LNHDA and CDR2 as SQIVND (reference sequence). This CDR3 spans 13 amino acids. J gave up 7 bases and V 3 bases, and 3 bases lay outside the gene matches. Written as DNA, the CDR3 is TGTGCCAGTAGTATCAGGGGGGAGCAGCCCCAGCATTTT. This translates into CASSIRGEQPQHF. The whole variable domain, filled in from reference TRBV19 and TRBJ1-5, reads DGGITQSPKYLFRKEGQNVTLSCEQNLNHDAMYWYRQDPGQGLRLIYYSQIVNDFQKGDIAEGYSVSREKKESFPLTVTSAQKNPTAFYLCASSIRGEQPQHFGDGTRLSIL.

The V gene is TRBV7-2, the J gene TRBJ2-7; D gene ambiguous. Germline V CDR1 and CDR2: SGHTA, FQGNSA. CDR3 length: 15 residues. Trimming removed 1 base at V and 2 bases at J, with 12 bases between. The CDR3 DNA follows: TGTGCCAGCAGCTTAGGAGCTTCGTCCGCCTACGAGCAGTACTTC. It encodes CASSLGASSAYEQYF.

The rearrangement joins TRBV11-2 to TRBJ1-4; D gene uncertain. Looked up from germline, CDR1 is SGHAT and CDR2 is FQNNGV. The CDR3 length is 14 residues. Trimming cost V 5 bases and J 0 bases, with 7 bases left between them. CDR3 loop: CASSPIATNEKLFF. For the CDR3, the DNA is TGTGCCAGCAGCCCCATTGCAACTAATGAAAAACTGTTTTTT.

The gene calls are TRBV5-1 and TRBJ2-1, with 8 bases aligning to TRBD2. Germline CDR1 SGHRS, CDR2 YFSETQ. This CDR3 comprises 16 residues. Trimming took 0 bases from V and 3 from J; bases not matched to a gene: 5. The CDR3 protein is CASSLVAGGGYNEQFF. CDR3 bases: TGCGCCAGCAGCTTGGTGGCGGGGGGAGGCTACAATGAGCAGTTCTTC.

This clone appeared a single time. The chain uses TRBV10-3 and TRBJ2-1, with D possibly TRBD2 on 6 matching bases. Germline lookup yields CDR1 ENHRY and CDR2 SYGVKD. The CDR3 has 11 amino acids. V shed 10 bases and J shed 9 bases, with 13 bases lying between them. Here the CDR3 DNA reads TGTGCCACCCTGGGCGGGGTTGAGCAGTTCTTC. Its translation: CATLGGVEQFF.

The V and J genes are TRBV19 and TRBJ1-6, with D possibly being TRBD1 (6 bases). The CDR3 has 14 amino acids. The germline V gene encodes CDR1 LNHDA and CDR2 SQIVND (reference sequence). The V end was cut by 3 bases, the J end by 10 bases, with 13 bases between. CDR3 region: CASSISGARSPLHF. DNA for the CDR3: TGTGCCAGTAGTATCTCAGGGGCTCGATCACCCCTCCACTTT.

This clone appeared many times. CDR3 in DNA: TGTGCCAGCAGCTTCGGCCTGGGCAGAAACACTGAAGCTTTCTTT. Encoded protein: CASSFGLGRNTEAFF. The chain couples TRBV2 to TRBJ1-1; no clear D. Trimming took off 6 bases at V and 2 bases at J, with 16 bases between the two ends. Germline V gene lookup returns CDR1 SNHLY and CDR2 FYNNEI. The CDR3 runs to 15 residues. The complete variable domain, with remaining parts taken from reference TRBV2 and TRBJ1-1, reads EPEVTQTPSHQVTQMGQEVILRCVPISNHLYFYWYRQILGQKVEFLVSFYNNEISEKSEIFDDQFSVERPDGSNFTLKIRSTKLEDSAMYFCASSFGLGRNTEAFFGQGTRLTVV.

The rearrangement links TRBV6-5 to TRBJ1-1; possibly TRBD1 for D (6 bases). V was pared by 7 bases and J by 5 bases, with 14 bases between. Germline V lookup: CDR1 MNHEY, CDR2 SVGAGI. This CDR3 comprises 13 residues. The CDR3: CASKPTGRTEAFF. CDR3 in DNA: TGTGCCAGCAAACCAACAGGGAGAACTGAAGCTTTCTTT.

CDR3 amino acids: CASTPGGRGKAKNIQYF. As DNA, the CDR3 is TGTGCCAGTACCCCAGGGGGCAGGGGGAAAGCCAAAAACATTCAGTACTTC. The rearrangement links TRBV19 to TRBJ2-4, with 8 bases aligning to TRBD1. The J segment lost 0 bases and the V segment lost 7 bases, leaving 11 bases of the junction unmatched. The CDR3 length is 17 residues. From germline, CDR1 is LNHDA and CDR2 SQIVND (reference sequence).